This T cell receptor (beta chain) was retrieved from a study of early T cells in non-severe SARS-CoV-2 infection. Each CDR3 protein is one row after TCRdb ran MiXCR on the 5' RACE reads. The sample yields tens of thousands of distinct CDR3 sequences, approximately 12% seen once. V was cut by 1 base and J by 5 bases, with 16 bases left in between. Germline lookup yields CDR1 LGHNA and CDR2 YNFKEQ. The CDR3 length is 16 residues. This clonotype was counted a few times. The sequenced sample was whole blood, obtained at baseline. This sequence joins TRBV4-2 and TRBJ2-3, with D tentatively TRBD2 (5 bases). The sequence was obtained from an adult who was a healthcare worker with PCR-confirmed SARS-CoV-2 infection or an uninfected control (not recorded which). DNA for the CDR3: TGTGCCAGCAGCCAAGGATTAGCGTCAAACAAAGATACGCAGTATTTT. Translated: CASSQGLASNKDTQYF.